A single sample gave rise to the 5 T cell receptor beta chains below, sequenced in a study of cytomegalovirus exposure and HLA in healthy donors. With 60 Vbeta and 13 Jbeta primers, the PCR was carried out. The data were produced by immunoSEQ multiplex PCR, yet TCRdb's version contains in-frame clones alone and is incomplete. The profile shows 90,000 or so clones, roughly 75% of them singletons. The sequenced sample consisted of PBMCs. The origin of the receptors is a man aged 55 to 70 in good health and CMV-seronegative.

The CDR3 DNA follows: TGTGCCACCAGCAGTTATACCATCGATCTAGCGTTCACAGATACGCAGTATTTT. Translation gives CATSSYTIDLAFTDTQYF. V is TRBV15 and J is TRBJ2-3; the D gene is possibly TRBD2 (6 bases). Trimming pared 3 bases from V and 2 bases from J, leaving 21 bases between. The CDR3 runs to 18 residues. Germline V CDR1 and CDR2: LNHNV, YYDKDF (reference sequence).

Only a few counts were recorded for this clone. This chain uses TRBV7-9 with TRBJ1-5; no clear D gene. This CDR3 contains 14 residues. CDR1 and CDR2 (germline): SEHNR, FQNEAQ (reference sequence). V dropped 0 bases and J dropped 3 bases, with 6 bases sitting between them. Written as DNA, the CDR3 is TGTGCCAGCAGCTTAGCGGCGGACAATCAGCCCCAGCATTTT. This encodes CASSLAADNQPQHF.

The rearrangement links TRBV18 to TRBJ2-5; possibly TRBD2 for D (6 bases). There are 16 residues in the CDR3. From germline, CDR1 is KGHSH and CDR2 LQKENI. With 3 bases removed from V and 0 bases from J, the gap between germline ends came to 14 bases. CDR3 DNA sequence: TGTGCCAGCTCACCCGGGATTAGCGGCAACCAAGAGACCCAGTACTTC. Amino acid sequence: CASSPGISGNQETQYF.

The chain combines TRBV4-1 with TRBJ1-1; TRBD1 is a possible D gene (5 bases). The CDR3 contains 14 residues. V was clipped by 3 bases and J by 1 base, with 9 bases between them. Germline V CDR1 and CDR2: MGHRA, YSYEKL. The CDR3 nucleotides read TGCGCCAGCAGCCAGGGGAGGGGGAACACTGAAGCTTTCTTT. Translation gives CASSQGRGNTEAFF.

This clone was picked up a small number of times. The rearrangement uses TRBV30 and TRBJ1-1, with D perhaps matching TRBD1 (6 bases). Germline V gene sequence: CDR1 GTSNPN, CDR2 SVGIG (reference sequence). Trimming left V 5 bases short and J 8 bases short, with 12 bases between. This CDR3 spans 11 amino acids. CDR3 sequence: CAWAQRGEAFF. In DNA form, the CDR3 reads TGTGCCTGGGCCCAGAGGGGGGAAGCTTTCTTT.